A single sample gave rise to the 32 T cell receptor beta chains below, sequenced in a study of blood T cell repertoires in COVID-19. TCRdb's table, derived via immunoSEQ multiplex PCR, lists solely in-frame clones and lacks some. The data contain 70,000 to 95,000 clones, about 95% of them seen just once; the ten biggest clones take up around 4.2%. Input material: peripheral blood. The source is a human donor with active COVID-19. The donor label of this sample is uncertain.

This chain joins TRBV12-3 or TRBV12-4 and TRBJ2-3; maybe TRBD1 (5 bases). Trimming removed 8 bases from V and 0 bases from J, with 9 bases in between. CDR3 length: 13 amino acids. The CDR3 nucleotides are TGTGCCAGCGTGGGGCCTAGCACAGATACGCAGTATTTT. Translating it yields CASVGPSTDTQYF.

This chain uses TRBV5-4 with TRBJ1-1; 7 bases fit TRBD1. There are 13 residues in the CDR3. Germline V gene lookup returns CDR1 SGHNT and CDR2 YYREEE (reference sequence). Trimming took 4 bases from V and 5 from J; bases not matched to a gene: 5. The CDR3 region is CASSHDRETEAFF. The CDR3 coding sequence is TGTGCCAGCAGCCACGACAGGGAAACTGAAGCTTTCTTT.

V and J are TRBV7-9 and TRBJ1-2; TRBD1 matches 8 bases. The V and J ends lost 3 bases and 7 bases, in that order; junction bases with no gene match: 7. This CDR3 comprises 14 residues. Germline values: CDR1 SEHNR, CDR2 FQNEAQ (reference sequence). CDR3 sequence (DNA): TGTGCCAGCAGCTTGAACAGGGGGTCATCTGGCTACACCTTC. Translation: CASSLNRGSSGYTF.

This chain uses TRBV7-9 with TRBJ1-4; TRBD1 agrees at 7 bases. The germline gives CDR1 SEHNR, CDR2 FQNEAQ (reference sequence). This CDR3 is built from 16 residues. Unmatched junction bases numbered 13, after V lost 4 bases and J lost 8 bases. This CDR3 reads CASSSAQRGHEEKLFF. CDR3 nucleotides: TGTGCCAGCAGCTCCGCCCAGAGGGGGCATGAAGAAAAACTGTTTTTT. Combining the CDR3 with reference TRBV7-9 and TRBJ1-4 gives the whole variable domain DTGVSQNPRHKITKRGQNVTFRCDPISEHNRLYWYRQTLGQGPEFLTYFQNEAQLEKSRLLSDRFSAERPKGSFSTLEIQRTEQGDSAMYLCASSSAQRGHEEKLFFGSGTQLSVL.

This chain joins TRBV21-1 and TRBJ2-2; TRBD2, the table's D call, was not compared with the DNA. TRBV21-1 is recorded as a pseudogene. The CDR3 length is 13 residues. The CDR3 is CASSRSDTGELFF. The CDR3 DNA sequence: TGTGCCAGCAGTCGTTCCGACACCGGGGAGCTGTTTTTT.

This chain links TRBV9 with TRBJ2-1; possible D gene TRBD2, 6 bases. In germline, CDR1 is SGDLS, CDR2 YYNGEE. The CDR3 contains 16 residues. V was shortened by 3 bases and J by 4 bases, with 17 bases between the two germline ends. This CDR3 reads CASSEQRDSIYNEQFF. CDR3 DNA: TGTGCCAGCAGCGAACAACGGGACTCAATATACAATGAGCAGTTCTTC.

The V and J genes are TRBV7-2 and TRBJ2-2; tentative D call: TRBD1 (6 bases). V dropped 5 bases and J dropped 5 bases, with 9 bases sitting between them. The germline V gene has CDR1 SGHTA and CDR2 FQGNSA. CDR3 size: 13 residues. The CDR3 sequence: CASSITGTGELFF. CDR3 nucleotides: TGTGCCAGCAGCATTACAGGGACCGGGGAGCTGTTTTTT.

The chain has TRBV7-9 and TRBJ1-2; TRBD1 matches at 7 bases. J gave up 4 bases and V 1 base, and 9 bases lay outside the gene matches. The germline V gene has CDR1 SEHNR and CDR2 FQNEAQ (reference sequence). The CDR3 contains 16 residues. The CDR3 loop reads CASSLDGRGYGYGYTF. The CDR3 DNA reads TGTGCCAGCAGCTTAGATGGCAGGGGGTATGGCTATGGCTACACCTTC.

This chain connects TRBV4-3 to TRBJ2-2; 8 bases agree with TRBD1. Germline-derived CDR1 and CDR2 are LGHNA and YSLEER. The CDR3 has 16 residues. With 3 bases clipped from V and 6 bases from J, the junction kept 9 bases outside the gene matches. CDR3 DNA: TGCGCCAGCAGCCATAGCCCGGGACAGGACTCCGGGGAGCTGTTTTTT. This translates into CASSHSPGQDSGELFF.

The chain carries TRBV7-8 and TRBJ1-1; no clear D gene. This CDR3 region has 18 residues. Germline CDR1 reads SGHVS; CDR2 reads FQNEAQ. The germline V and J ends were trimmed by 7 bases and 3 bases, with 27 bases remaining between them. The CDR3 is CASTHPRRGPRGDTEAFF. CDR3 nucleotide sequence: TGTGCCAGCACCCACCCCCGTCGAGGACCCCGCGGGGACACTGAAGCTTTCTTT.

The chain couples TRBV27 to TRBJ2-1; D is unclear. V was clipped by 8 bases and J by 3 bases, with 11 bases between them. The CDR3 sequence is 13 residues long. Germline V gives CDR1 MNHEY, CDR2 SMNVEV (reference sequence). The CDR3 DNA reads as TGTGCCAGCCATAGACTGGGCTACAATGAGCAGTTCTTC. It translates to CASHRLGYNEQFF.

The chain joins TRBV27 to TRBJ2-3; 9 nucleotides align to TRBD2. Germline V gives CDR1 MNHEY, CDR2 SMNVEV (reference sequence). This CDR3 is built from 16 residues. With 5 bases clipped from V and 3 bases from J, the junction kept 9 bases outside the gene matches. Written as DNA, the CDR3 is TGTGCCAGCAGTACGCATCCGGGACTAGCTACAGATACGCAGTATTTT. This translates into CASSTHPGLATDTQYF.

The chain combines TRBV19 with TRBJ2-1; the match to TRBD2 covers 11 bases. Trimming removed 2 bases from V and 1 base from J; junction bases left unmatched: 4. Germline-derived CDR1 and CDR2 are LNHDA and SQIVND (reference sequence). CDR3 length equals 17 residues. The CDR3 nucleotides are TGTGCCAGTAGTATAACTAGCGGGAGCCTATCCTACAATGAGCAGTTCTTC. This encodes CASSITSGSLSYNEQFF.

As to this clone: The identical CDR3 is also encoded by other nucleotide sequences in the sample. This rearrangement joins TRBV19 to TRBJ1-2, with TRBD1 matching 9 bases. The CDR3 spans 13 residues. Germline CDR1 LNHDA, CDR2 SQIVND (reference sequence). Losses at the gene ends were 6 bases for V and 7 bases for J; bases not matched to a gene: 6. In DNA, the CDR3 is TGTGCCAGTAGCCCCGGGACAGGGTCTGGCTACACCTTC. This encodes CASSPGTGSGYTF.

The J gene is TRBJ1-4, the V gene TRBV4-1; D is unclear. The CDR3 spans 13 residues. The germline V gene has CDR1 MGHRA and CDR2 YSYEKL. With 8 bases removed from V and 8 bases from J, the gap between germline ends came to 15 bases. As DNA, the CDR3 is TGCGCCAGCCGTCCAAAGGAGGACGAAAAACTGTTTTTT. It is translated as CASRPKEDEKLFF.

The rearrangement joins TRBV5-1 to TRBJ1-1; weak D call: TRBD1 (5 bases). With 5 bases removed from V and 0 bases from J, the gap between germline ends came to 5 bases. The CDR3 has 12 residues. Germline CDR1 is SGHRS and CDR2 is YFSETQ. The CDR3 nucleotides read TGCGCCAGCAGACAGGTGAACACTGAAGCTTTCTTT. Amino acids: CASRQVNTEAFF.

This clone has only one observation. This rearrangement joins TRBV28 to TRBJ2-7; 7 bases align to TRBD2. V lost 1 base and J lost 3; bases outside the gene matches: 6. From germline, CDR1 is MDHEN and CDR2 SYDVKM. The CDR3 covers 15 residues. CDR3 amino acids: CASSLSLGGNYEQYF. As DNA, the CDR3 is TGTGCCAGCAGTTTATCCCTGGGAGGGAACTACGAGCAGTACTTC.

The chain recombines TRBV4-1 with TRBJ2-2, with D possibly matching TRBD1 (5 bases). Germline V gene data show CDR1 as MGHRA and CDR2 as YSYEKL. Trimming pared 0 bases from V and 4 bases from J, leaving 9 bases between. The CDR3 is made up of 15 amino acids. The DNA of the CDR3 is TGCGCCAGCAGCCAAGACAGGGTTATCACCGGGGAGCTGTTTTTT. It specifies CASSQDRVITGELFF.

The chain couples TRBV9 to TRBJ2-1; weak D call: TRBD2 (5 bases). CDR1 and CDR2 (germline): SGDLS, YYNGEE. Trimming removed 0 bases at V and 4 bases at J, with 14 bases between. CDR3 length: 16 amino acids. The CDR3 region has the DNA TGTGCCAGCAGCGTAGAGCGGTCTCGGGTATACAATGAGCAGTTCTTC. Translation: CASSVERSRVYNEQFF.

In its sample, this clone was seen once. The V and J genes are TRBV18 and TRBJ1-4, with D perhaps matching TRBD1 (6 bases). Trimming stripped 4 bases from V and 5 bases from J, with 17 bases between. CDR3 length: 16 amino acids. Germline V gene data show CDR1 as KGHSH and CDR2 as LQKENI. The CDR3 loop reads CASSQIPGHTNEKLFF. In nucleotides, the CDR3 is TGTGCCAGCTCACAAATTCCGGGACATACAAATGAAAAACTGTTTTTT.

The gene calls are TRBV25-1 and TRBJ2-7; D might be TRBD1 (6 bases). Trimming left V 6 bases short and J 7 bases short, with 19 bases between. The germline CDR1 and CDR2 sequences are MGHDK and SYGVNS. The CDR3 loop spans 14 amino acids. CDR3 nucleotides: TGTGCCAGCAGAGAAACACAGGGAAAGGAAGAGCAGTACTTC. This gives the protein CASRETQGKEEQYF.

V is TRBV18 and J is TRBJ2-2; tentative D call: TRBD1 (6 bases). V was shortened by 5 bases and J by 3 bases, with 7 bases between the two germline ends. This CDR3 is 13 amino acids long. Per the germline V gene, CDR1 is KGHSH and CDR2 is LQKENI. CDR3 nucleotides: TGTGCCAGCTCAGGGGGCGACACCGGGGAGCTGTTTTTT. It is translated as CASSGGDTGELFF.

The chain joins TRBV6-5 to TRBJ2-2; 7 nucleotides agree with TRBD1. Germline V gene lookup returns CDR1 MNHEY and CDR2 SVGAGI. The CDR3 runs to 15 residues. The V and J ends lost 5 bases and 4 bases, in that order; junction bases with no gene match: 7. This CDR3 is CASSLRQGSTGELFF. The CDR3 bases are TGTGCCAGCAGTCTAAGACAGGGAAGCACCGGGGAGCTGTTTTTT.

The rearrangement joins TRBV9 to TRBJ1-1; the D gene is possibly TRBD1 (6 bases). The CDR3 is made up of 17 amino acids. Germline CDR1 and CDR2: SGDLS and YYNGEE. Deletions cut 1 base from V and 1 base from J, with 17 bases between. CDR3 sequence reads: CASSVTPRAGANTEAFF. The CDR3 DNA sequence: TGTGCCAGCAGCGTAACCCCCCGGGCAGGGGCGAACACTGAAGCTTTCTTT.

The rearrangement joins TRBV5-1 to TRBJ2-2, with 8 bases fitting TRBD1. This CDR3 has 17 residues. J lost 3 bases, V lost 4 bases, and 11 bases had no gene match. Germline assignment: CDR1 SGHRS and CDR2 YFSETQ. The CDR3 DNA reads as TGCGCCAGCAGCGCGGGGCGGACAGGGCTAGACACCGGGGAGCTGTTTTTT. This sequence encodes CASSAGRTGLDTGELFF.

The chain is built from TRBV6-5 and TRBJ1-5; the match to TRBD1 covers 9 bases. Germline CDR1 reads MNHEY; CDR2 reads SVGAGI. The CDR3 is 13 residues long. J was trimmed by 4 bases and V by 10 bases; bases with no gene match: 5. CDR3 loop: CAMGQGANQPQHF. The CDR3, as DNA: TGTGCCATGGGACAGGGTGCGAATCAGCCCCAGCATTTT.

The V call is TRBV5-6, the J call TRBJ2-7, with D perhaps matching TRBD1 (6 bases). V was pared by 1 base and J by 4 bases, with 9 bases between. The CDR3 has 13 amino acids. Looked up from germline, CDR1 is SGHDT and CDR2 is YYEEEE. This chain's CDR3 is CASSLTGPYEQYF. CDR3 coding DNA: TGTGCCAGCAGCTTGACAGGGCCTTACGAGCAGTACTTC.

The chain carries TRBV21-1 and TRBJ2-7; the table's D call, TRBD1, has no DNA check behind it. TRBV21-1 is noted as a pseudogene. This CDR3 spans 18 amino acids. The CDR3 loop reads CASGRGINDRGPSYEQYF. The CDR3 DNA reads TGTGCCAGCGGACGCGGTATAAACGACAGGGGACCCTCCTACGAGCAGTACTTC.

The CDR3: CASSLVGGNYGYTF. CDR3 sequence (DNA): TGTGCCAGCAGTTTGGTCGGGGGGAACTATGGCTACACCTTC. The gene calls are TRBV6-2 or TRBV6-3 and TRBJ1-2; a possible D gene is TRBD1 (5 bases). V was trimmed by 4 bases and J by 2 bases, leaving 11 bases between them. Germline CDR1 MNHEY, CDR2 SVGEGT. The CDR3 contains 14 residues.

The chain couples TRBV19 to TRBJ2-7; D gene uncertain. The germline V gene encodes CDR1 LNHDA and CDR2 SQIVND (reference sequence). V was cut by 4 bases and J by 4 bases, with 5 bases left in between. The length of the CDR3 is 11 residues. This chain's CDR3 is CASSNRYEQYF. CDR3 in DNA: TGTGCCAGTAGTAACCGGTACGAGCAGTACTTC.

Regarding this clone: A junction boundary mismatches the germline segment, possibly from a read error. This chain uses TRBV6-9 with TRBJ1-1, with 8 nucleotides matching TRBD1. Germline V lookup: CDR1 MNHGY, CDR2 SVAAGI. This CDR3 has 18 residues. CDR3 residues: CASSWNPRTGLTNTEAFF. The CDR3 DNA follows: TGTGCCAGTAGTTGGAATCCACGGACAGGGCTGACGAACACTGAAGCTTTCTTT.

The chain joins TRBV19 to TRBJ1-1, with TRBD1 matching over 11 bases. Germline V gene data show CDR1 as LNHDA and CDR2 as SQIVND (reference sequence). The CDR3 is made up of 14 amino acids. The J segment lost 4 bases and the V segment lost 4 bases, leaving 2 bases of the junction unmatched. CDR3 DNA sequence: TGTGCCAGTAGTAAAGGGACAGGGGGCACTGAAGCTTTCTTT. This codes for CASSKGTGGTEAFF.